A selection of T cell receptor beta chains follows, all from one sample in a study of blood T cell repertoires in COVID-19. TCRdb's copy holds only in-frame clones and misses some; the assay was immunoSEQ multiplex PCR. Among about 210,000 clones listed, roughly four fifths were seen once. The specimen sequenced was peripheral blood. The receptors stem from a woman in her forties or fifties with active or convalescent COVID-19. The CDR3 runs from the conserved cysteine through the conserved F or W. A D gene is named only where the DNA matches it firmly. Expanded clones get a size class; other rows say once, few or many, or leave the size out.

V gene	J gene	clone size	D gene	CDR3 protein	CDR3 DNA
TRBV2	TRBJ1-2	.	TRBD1	CASKPGRRTGGGGYTF	TGTGCCAGCAAGCCGGGAAGACGGACAGGCGGAGGAGGCTACACCTTC
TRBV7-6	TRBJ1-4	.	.	CASSLVPGMVAEKLFF	TGTGCCAGCAGCTTAGTGCCAGGGATGGTAGCAGAAAAACTGTTTTTT
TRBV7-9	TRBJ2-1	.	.	CATFSGGNEQFF	TGTGCCACGTTTAGCGGTGGGAATGAGCAGTTCTTC
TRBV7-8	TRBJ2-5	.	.	CASSPGGTQYF	TGTGCCAGCAGCCCCGGGGGGACCCAGTACTTC
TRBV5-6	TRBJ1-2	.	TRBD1	CASSLVTGGLSYGYTF	TGTGCCAGCAGCTTGGTGACAGGGGGCCTTAGCTATGGCTACACCTTC
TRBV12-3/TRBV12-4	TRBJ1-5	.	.	CASSSGEPQHF	TGTGCCAGCAGTTCCGGAGAGCCCCAGCATTTT
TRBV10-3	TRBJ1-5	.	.	CAISTDSANQPQHF	TGTGCCATCAGTACAGACAGCGCCAATCAGCCCCAGCATTTT
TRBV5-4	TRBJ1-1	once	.	CASSFDDRHTEAFF	TGTGCCAGCAGCTTCGACGACAGGCACACTGAAGCTTTCTTT
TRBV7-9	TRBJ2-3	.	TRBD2	CASSFGLAGTISTDTQYF	TGTGCCAGCAGCTTCGGACTAGCGGGGACGATAAGTACAGATACGCAGTATTTT
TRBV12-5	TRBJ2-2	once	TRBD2	CASGASGPDTGELFF	TGTGCTAGTGGGGCTAGCGGGCCCGACACCGGGGAGCTGTTTTTT
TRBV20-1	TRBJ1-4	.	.	CSAKENEKLFF	TGCAGTGCCAAAGAGAATGAAAAACTGTTTTTT
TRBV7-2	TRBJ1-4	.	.	CASSLAGGLNEKLFF	TGTGCCAGCAGCTTAGCCGGGGGGCTCAATGAAAAACTGTTTTTT
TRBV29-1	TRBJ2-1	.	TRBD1	CSVEPTGAGYNEQFF	TGCAGCGTTGAACCTACAGGGGCCGGATACAATGAGCAGTTCTTC
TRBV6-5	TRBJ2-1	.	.	CASTRGHEQFF	TGTGCCAGCACGCGGGGGCATGAGCAGTTCTTC
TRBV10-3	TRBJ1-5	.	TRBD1	CAISESNRGSNQPQHF	TGTGCCATCAGTGAGAGTAACAGGGGCAGCAATCAGCCCCAGCATTTT
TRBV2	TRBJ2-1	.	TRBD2	CASSIGTSGNEQFF	TGTGCCAGCAGTATAGGGACTAGCGGGAATGAGCAGTTCTTC
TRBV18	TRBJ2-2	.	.	CASSPAQQYINGELFF	TGTGCCAGCTCACCGGCGCAACAGTATATAAATGGGGAGCTGTTTTTT
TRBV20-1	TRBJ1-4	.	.	CSASDRGAKGEKLFF	TGCAGTGCTAGTGATCGGGGGGCGAAGGGTGAAAAACTGTTTTTT
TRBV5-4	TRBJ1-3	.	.	CASSLGGGSGNTIYF	TGTGCCAGCAGCTTGGGAGGGGGCTCTGGAAACACCATATATTTT
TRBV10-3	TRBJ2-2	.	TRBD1	CAISEDRANTGELFF	TGTGCCATCAGTGAAGACAGGGCGAACACCGGGGAGCTGTTTTTT
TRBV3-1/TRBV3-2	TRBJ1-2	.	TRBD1	CASSQEGQGAYNYGYTF	TGTGCCAGCAGCCAAGAAGGGCAGGGGGCGTATAACTATGGCTACACCTTC
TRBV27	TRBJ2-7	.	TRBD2	CASSLAGEVEQYF	TGTGCCAGCAGTTTAGCGGGAGAGGTAGAGCAGTACTTC
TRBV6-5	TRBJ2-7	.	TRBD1	CASSPKTGGRKQYF	TGTGCCAGCAGTCCAAAGACAGGGGGAAGGAAGCAGTACTTC
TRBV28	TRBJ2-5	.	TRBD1	CASSAGTGPKTQYF	TGTGCCAGCAGTGCCGGGACAGGGCCCAAGACCCAGTACTTC
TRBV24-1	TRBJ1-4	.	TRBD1	CATSGTGLNEKLFF	TGTGCCACCAGTGGGACAGGTCTTAATGAAAAACTGTTTTTT
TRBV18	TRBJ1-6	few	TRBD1	CASSPGTGQGSPLHF	TGTGCCAGCTCACCAGGGACAGGGCAAGGTTCACCCCTCCACTTT
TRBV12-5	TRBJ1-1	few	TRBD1	CASGPDRGEAFF	TGTGCTAGTGGGCCCGACAGGGGTGAAGCTTTCTTT
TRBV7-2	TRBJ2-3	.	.	CASSLVPGTQYF	TGTGCCAGCAGCTTAGTACCGGGGACGCAGTATTTT
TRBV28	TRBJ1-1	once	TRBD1	CASRTTGGRTEAFF	TGTGCCAGCAGGACAACAGGGGGTAGGACTGAAGCTTTCTTT
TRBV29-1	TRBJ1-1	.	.	CSVEENGQMTLAFF	TGCAGCGTTGAAGAGAACGGACAGATGACCTTGGCTTTCTTT
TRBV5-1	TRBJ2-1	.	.	CASSEGGSYNEQFF	TGCGCCAGCAGCGAGGGGGGGAGTTACAATGAGCAGTTCTTC
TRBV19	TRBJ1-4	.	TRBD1	CASSWGTGLRDEKLFF	TGTGCCAGTAGTTGGGGGACAGGGTTAAGGGATGAAAAACTGTTTTTT
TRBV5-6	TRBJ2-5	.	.	CASSQLIAQETQYF	TGTGCCAGCAGCCAACTTATAGCACAAGAGACCCAGTACTTC
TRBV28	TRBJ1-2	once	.	CASSLLGPEGYTF	TGTGCCAGCAGTTTACTCGGCCCGGAGGGCTACACCTTC
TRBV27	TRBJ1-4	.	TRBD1	CASSITRQGTKLFF	TGTGCCAGCAGTATCACCCGACAGGGGACAAAACTGTTTTTT
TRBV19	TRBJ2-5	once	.	CASRLLGGETQYF	TGTGCCAGCCGCCTCCTAGGAGGGGAGACCCAGTACTTC
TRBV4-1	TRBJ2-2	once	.	CASSQDISRTNTGELFF	TGCGCCAGCAGCCAAGATATAAGCAGGACGAACACCGGGGAGCTGTTTTTT
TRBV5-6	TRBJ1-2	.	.	CASSLGRVRGGYTF	TGTGCCAGCAGCTTGGGAAGGGTACGGGGAGGCTACACCTTC
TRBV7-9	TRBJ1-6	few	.	CASSLPRDNSPLHF	TGTGCCAGCAGCTTACCCAGGGATAATTCACCCCTCCACTTT
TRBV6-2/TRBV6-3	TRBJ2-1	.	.	CASSHGSEQFF	TGTGCCAGCAGTCACGGGAGCGAGCAGTTCTTC
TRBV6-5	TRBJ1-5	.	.	CASLHGDSNQPQHF	TGTGCCAGCCTCCACGGAGATAGCAATCAGCCCCAGCATTTT
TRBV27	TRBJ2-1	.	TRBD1	CASCERDSSSYNEQFF	TGTGCCAGTTGCGAAAGGGACAGCAGCTCCTACAATGAGCAGTTCTTC
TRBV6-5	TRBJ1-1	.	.	CASSSPGGMGEAFF	TGTGCCAGCAGCTCTCCTGGGGGGATGGGTGAAGCTTTCTTT
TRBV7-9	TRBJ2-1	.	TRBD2	CATTLPSGSNEQFF	TGTGCCACCACCTTACCTAGCGGGAGCAATGAGCAGTTCTTC
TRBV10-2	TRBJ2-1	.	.	CASSDVAGEQFF	TGCGCCAGCAGTGATGTGGCGGGGGAGCAGTTCTTC
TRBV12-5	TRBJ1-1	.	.	CASGGHLNTEAFF	TGTGCTAGTGGTGGACACCTGAACACTGAAGCTTTCTTT
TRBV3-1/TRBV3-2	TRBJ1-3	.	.	CASSQAGYTIYF	TGTGCCAGCAGCCAAGCAGGGTACACCATATATTTT
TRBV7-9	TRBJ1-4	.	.	CASVGEKLFF	TGTGCCAGCGTCGGTGAAAAACTGTTTTTT
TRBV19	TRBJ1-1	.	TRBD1	CASSFRTGRVTEAFF	TGTGCCAGTAGCTTCCGGACAGGGAGGGTCACTGAAGCTTTCTTT
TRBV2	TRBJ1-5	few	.	CASSETSGDQPQHF	TGTGCCAGCAGTGAAACCTCGGGAGATCAGCCCCAGCATTTT
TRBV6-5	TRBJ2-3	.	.	CASSQTWGADTQYF	TGTGCCAGCAGCCAGACATGGGGGGCAGATACGCAGTATTTT
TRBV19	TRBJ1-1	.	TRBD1	CASIGTGRVEAFF	TGTGCCAGTATCGGGACAGGGAGGGTCGAAGCTTTCTTT
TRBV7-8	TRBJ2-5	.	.	CASSLAGTQYF	TGTGCCAGCAGCTTAGCCGGGACCCAGTACTTC
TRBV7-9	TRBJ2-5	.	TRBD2	CASTKAGGSDPETQYF	TGTGCCAGCACCAAAGCGGGCGGGAGCGACCCAGAGACCCAGTACTTC
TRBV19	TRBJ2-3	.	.	CASILAGPGTDTQYF	TGTGCCAGTATTCTGGCAGGGCCGGGCACAGATACGCAGTATTTT
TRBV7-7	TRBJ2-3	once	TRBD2	CASSSSGGDTDTQYF	TGTGCCAGCAGCTCTAGCGGGGGGGACACAGATACGCAGTATTTT
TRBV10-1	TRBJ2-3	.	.	CASSLPGTDTQYF	TGCGCCAGCAGCCTCCCGGGGACAGATACGCAGTATTTT
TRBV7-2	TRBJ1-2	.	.	CASSPPTDYGYTF	TGTGCCAGCAGCCCTCCGACAGACTATGGCTACACCTTC
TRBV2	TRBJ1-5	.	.	CASSDRGYQPQHF	TGTGCCAGCAGTGATCGGGGGTATCAGCCCCAGCATTTT